These 17 T cell receptor beta chains originate from one sample sequenced in a study of blood T cell repertoires in COVID-19. Assay: immunoSEQ multiplex PCR; the TCRdb copy retains only in-frame clones and omits some. Of 64,000 or so clones listed, 80% to 90% were seen once; the top ten hold 0.9% to 1.5%. Sequences were obtained from peripheral blood. Every receptor here comes from a man aged 40-55 years with acute or convalescent COVID-19.

The chain joins TRBV15 to TRBJ1-1; 8 positions agree with TRBD1. V was clipped by 3 bases and J by 7 bases; unmatched bases: 10. The germline V gene has CDR1 LNHNV and CDR2 YYDKDF (reference sequence). This CDR3 is built from 15 residues. Here the CDR3 reads CATSRGAGQGSEAFF. The DNA for the CDR3 is TGTGCCACCAGCAGGGGCGCTGGACAGGGCAGTGAAGCTTTCTTT. Variable domain in full (rest from reference TRBV15 and TRBJ1-1): DAMVIQNPRYQVTQFGKPVTLSCSQTLNHNVMYWYQQKSSQAPKLLFHYYDKDFNNEADTPDNFQSRRPNTSFCFLDIRSPGLGDTAMYLCATSRGAGQGSEAFFGQGTRLTVV.

The sample holds one count of this clone. CDR3 coding DNA: TGTGCCAGCAGCTCCCCCCAGCGGGGGGGGCCAGATACGCAGTATTTT. This sequence encodes CASSSPQRGGPDTQYF. This chain uses TRBV6-2 or TRBV6-3 with TRBJ2-3; 10 bases match TRBD2. Per the germline V gene, CDR1 is MNHEY and CDR2 is SVGEGT. The CDR3 covers 16 residues. V lost 6 bases, J lost 4 bases, and 10 bases stayed unmatched.

The V call is TRBV5-1, the J call TRBJ1-2; perhaps TRBD1 as D (5 bases). The CDR3 is made up of 12 amino acids. Deletions cut 0 bases from V and 8 bases from J, with 8 bases between. Germline V lookup: CDR1 SGHRS, CDR2 YFSETQ. This CDR3 reads CASSLDRKGYTF. CDR3 bases: TGCGCCAGCAGCTTGGACAGGAAAGGCTACACCTTC.

This clone turned up a few times. The chain recombines TRBV5-1 with TRBJ1-2; TRBD1 agrees at 8 bases. The CDR3 is made up of 15 amino acids. V dropped 5 bases and J dropped 6; count of bases not matched to a gene: 12. Germline CDR1 is SGHRS and CDR2 is YFSETQ. CDR3 coding DNA: TGCGCCAGCAGTCCCGGCCAGGGACAGGCCGATGGCTACACCTTC. This encodes CASSPGQGQADGYTF.

V gene TRBV5-1 combines with J gene TRBJ1-3, with a weak D call TRBD1 (6 bases). The V gene lost 3 bases and the J gene lost 0 bases, with 13 bases spanning the gap. Germline CDR1 SGHRS, CDR2 YFSETQ. The CDR3 contains 16 residues. The CDR3 region has the DNA TGCGCCAGCAGCTCCAAACAGGGCATCTCTGGAAACACCATATATTTT. Translation gives CASSSKQGISGNTIYF.

V usage is TRBV28 and J usage is TRBJ1-6; D gene unclear. Germline loops: CDR1 MDHEN, CDR2 SYDVKM. The CDR3 has 13 amino acids. The V end was cut by 7 bases, the J end by 9 bases, with 13 bases between. CDR3 residues: CASIGRRGSPLHF. The DNA for the CDR3 is TGTGCCAGCATCGGTCGCCGGGGTTCACCCCTCCACTTT. The full variable domain, rest sourced from reference TRBV28 and TRBJ1-6, is DVKVTQSSRYLVKRTGEKVFLECVQDMDHENMFWYRQDPGLGLRLIYFSYDVKMKEKGDIPEGYSVSREKKERFSLILESASTNQTSMYLCASIGRRGSPLHFGNGTRLTVT.

The chain couples TRBV19 to TRBJ2-2, with TRBD2 matching 11 bases. The CDR3 is made up of 16 amino acids. V lost 5 bases to trimming and J lost 0 bases; unmatched junction nucleotides: 2. Looked up from germline, CDR1 is LNHDA and CDR2 is SQIVND (reference sequence). The CDR3: CASSSLAGANTGELFF. CDR3 sequence (DNA): TGTGCCAGTAGTTCACTAGCGGGGGCGAACACCGGGGAGCTGTTTTTT.

The V call is TRBV5-4, the J call TRBJ1-1; perhaps TRBD1 as D (6 bases). Germline lookup yields CDR1 SGHNT and CDR2 YYREEE (reference sequence). Trimming stripped 2 bases from V and 6 bases from J, with 14 bases between. The CDR3 is 14 residues long. CDR3 nucleotides: TGTGCCAGCAGCTTTTCACAGGGCAGAGCTGAAGCTTTCTTT. Translating it yields CASSFSQGRAEAFF.

The chain uses TRBV5-1 and TRBJ1-1, with 9 bases identical to TRBD1. Per the germline V gene, CDR1 is SGHRS and CDR2 is YFSETQ. Trimming cost V 4 bases and J 7 bases; bases outside gene matches: 5. The CDR3 sequence is 13 residues long. As DNA, the CDR3 is TGCGCCAGCAGCACACCGGGACAGGGTGAAGCTTTCTTT. Its translation is CASSTPGQGEAFF. Full variable domain (remainder filled in from reference TRBV5-1 and TRBJ1-1): KAGVTQTPRYLIKTRGQQVTLSCSPISGHRSVSWYQQTPGQGLQFLFEYFSETQRNKGNFPGRFSGRQFSNSRSEMNVSTLELGDSALYLCASSTPGQGEAFFGQGTRLTVV.

The rearrangement uses TRBV5-1 and TRBJ2-1, with 8 bases that match TRBD1. The CDR3 spans 15 residues. The trim removed 6 bases at V and 4 bases at J, leaving 9 bases unmatched. Germline lookup yields CDR1 SGHRS and CDR2 YFSETQ. The CDR3 sequence is CASTPQGAEYNEQFF. The CDR3 DNA reads as TGCGCCAGCACACCCCAGGGGGCCGAATACAATGAGCAGTTCTTC.

The chain couples TRBV3-1 (or the pseudogene TRBV3-2) to TRBJ2-2; 11 bases match TRBD2. The germline gives CDR1 LGHDT, CDR2 YNNKEL (reference sequence). The ends lost 4 bases at V and 6 bases at J; junction bases unmatched: 13. The CDR3 totals 18 residues. The CDR3 spells CASSRGVAGGISAGELFF. The CDR3 DNA is TGTGCCAGCAGCCGTGGAGTAGCGGGGGGGATAAGCGCCGGGGAGCTGTTTTTT.

This clone was recorded only once. This rearrangement joins TRBV5-6 to TRBJ1-5; weak D call: TRBD1 (6 bases). V lost 1 base and J 9 bases, leaving 23 bases between the germline ends. The germline V gene has CDR1 SGHDT and CDR2 YYEEEE. The CDR3 is 17 residues long. The CDR3 region has the DNA TGTGCCAGCAGCTTGAAAGGCGGGGGCTCCAGGAAATTGCCCCAGCATTTT. Its translation: CASSLKGGGSRKLPQHF.

This chain joins TRBV6-5 and TRBJ1-2, with a tentative D call TRBD1 (6 bases). Trimming removed 5 bases at V and 8 bases at J, with 15 bases between. Germline CDR1 is MNHEY and CDR2 is SVGAGI. CDR3 size: 13 residues. The DNA for the CDR3 is TGTGCCAGCAGTCAGGGGCCACGGGGAGGCTACACCTTC. Translated: CASSQGPRGGYTF.

V gene TRBV2 combines with J gene TRBJ2-3; D call uncertain. The germline V and J ends were trimmed by 2 bases and 2 bases, with 8 bases remaining between them. The length of the CDR3 is 14 residues. Germline CDR1 reads SNHLY; CDR2 reads FYNNEI. The CDR3 region has the DNA TGTGCCAGCAGTGAAAGAGCCTTCACAGATACGCAGTATTTT. This codes for CASSERAFTDTQYF.

This chain uses TRBV27 with TRBJ2-6; 7 bases fit TRBD1. There are 17 residues in the CDR3. CDR1 and CDR2 (germline): MNHEY, SMNVEV (reference sequence). V lost 5 bases and J lost 0; bases outside the gene matches: 7. The CDR3 protein is CASSGGQPRSGANVLTF. CDR3 DNA sequence: TGTGCCAGCAGTGGGGGACAGCCCCGCTCTGGGGCCAACGTCCTGACTTTC.

V gene TRBV6-1 combines with J gene TRBJ2-1, with TRBD1 identical over 9 bases. This CDR3 spans 15 amino acids. The V gene's germline CDR1 is MNHNS and CDR2 SASEGT. Trimming cost V 2 bases and J 4 bases; bases outside gene matches: 3. CDR3 DNA sequence: TGTGCCAGCAGTGAACCGACAGGGGGGTACAATGAGCAGTTCTTC. Translating gives CASSEPTGGYNEQFF.

The rearrangement links TRBV2 to TRBJ1-6, with TRBD1 matching over 8 bases. The CDR3 covers 15 residues. The germline V gene encodes CDR1 SNHLY and CDR2 FYNNEI. J gave up 4 bases and V 7 bases, and 6 bases lay outside the gene matches. The CDR3 spells CASIGQGPYNSPLHF. Here the CDR3 DNA reads TGTGCCAGCATTGGACAGGGACCGTATAATTCACCCCTCCACTTT.